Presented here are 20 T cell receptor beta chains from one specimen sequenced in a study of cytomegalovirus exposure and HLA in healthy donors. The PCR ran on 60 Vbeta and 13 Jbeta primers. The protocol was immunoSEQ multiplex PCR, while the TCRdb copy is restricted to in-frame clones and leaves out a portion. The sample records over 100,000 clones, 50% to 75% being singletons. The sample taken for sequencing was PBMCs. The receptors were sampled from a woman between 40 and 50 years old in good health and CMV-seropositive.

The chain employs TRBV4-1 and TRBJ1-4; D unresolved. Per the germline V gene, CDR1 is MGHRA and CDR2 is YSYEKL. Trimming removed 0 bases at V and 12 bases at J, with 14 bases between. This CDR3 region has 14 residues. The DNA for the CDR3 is TGCGCCAGCAGCCAAGATATCGGCAGGTCGGAACTGTTTTTT. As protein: CASSQDIGRSELFF.

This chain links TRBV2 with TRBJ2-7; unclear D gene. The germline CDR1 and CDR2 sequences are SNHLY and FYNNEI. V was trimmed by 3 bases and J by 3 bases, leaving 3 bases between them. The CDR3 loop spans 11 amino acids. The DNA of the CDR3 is TGTGCCAGCAGTGATAGCTACGAGCAGTACTTC. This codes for CASSDSYEQYF.

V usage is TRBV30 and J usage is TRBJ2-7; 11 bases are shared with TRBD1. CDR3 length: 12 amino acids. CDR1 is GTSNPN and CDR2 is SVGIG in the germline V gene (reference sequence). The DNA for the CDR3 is TGTGCGTCCGGACAGGGGGCGGGTGAGCAGTACTTC. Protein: CASGQGAGEQYF.

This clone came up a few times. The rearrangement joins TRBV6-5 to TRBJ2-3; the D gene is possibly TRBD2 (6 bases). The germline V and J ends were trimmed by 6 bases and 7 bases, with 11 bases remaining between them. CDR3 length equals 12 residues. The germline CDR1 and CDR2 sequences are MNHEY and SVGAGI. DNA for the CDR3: TGTGCCAGCAGCCGGGGGAAAAATACGCAGTATTTT. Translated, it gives CASSRGKNTQYF.

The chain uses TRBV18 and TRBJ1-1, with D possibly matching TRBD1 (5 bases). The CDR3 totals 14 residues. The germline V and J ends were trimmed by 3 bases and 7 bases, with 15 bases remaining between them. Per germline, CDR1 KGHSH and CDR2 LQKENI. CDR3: CASSPSGLSIEAFF. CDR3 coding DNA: TGTGCCAGCTCACCGTCAGGGCTCTCCATTGAAGCTTTCTTT.

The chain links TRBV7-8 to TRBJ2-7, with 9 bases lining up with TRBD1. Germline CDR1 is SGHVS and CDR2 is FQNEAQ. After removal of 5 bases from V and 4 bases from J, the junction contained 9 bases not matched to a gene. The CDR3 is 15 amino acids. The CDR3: CASSLRDRVGYEQYF. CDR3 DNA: TGTGCCAGCAGCCTCCGGGACAGGGTAGGATACGAGCAGTACTTC. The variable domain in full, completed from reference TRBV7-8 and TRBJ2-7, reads GAGVSQSPRYKVAKRGQDVALRCDPISGHVSLFWYQQALGQGPEFLTYFQNEAQLDKSGLPSDRFFAERPEGSVSTLKIQRTQQEDSAVYLCASSLRDRVGYEQYFGPGTRLTVT.

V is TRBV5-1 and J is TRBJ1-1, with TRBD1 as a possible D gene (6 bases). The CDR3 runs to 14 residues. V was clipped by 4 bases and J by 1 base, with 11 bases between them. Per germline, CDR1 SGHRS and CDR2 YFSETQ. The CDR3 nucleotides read TGCGCCAGCAGCCATATGGACAGGAACACTGAAGCTTTCTTT. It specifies CASSHMDRNTEAFF.

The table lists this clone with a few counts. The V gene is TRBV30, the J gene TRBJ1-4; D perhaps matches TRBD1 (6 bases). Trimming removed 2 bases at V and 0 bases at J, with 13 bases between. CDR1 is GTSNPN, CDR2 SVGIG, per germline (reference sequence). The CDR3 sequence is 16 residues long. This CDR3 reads CAWSSGGTSTNEKLFF. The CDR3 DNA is TGTGCCTGGAGTTCGGGGGGCACTTCAACTAATGAAAAACTGTTTTTT.

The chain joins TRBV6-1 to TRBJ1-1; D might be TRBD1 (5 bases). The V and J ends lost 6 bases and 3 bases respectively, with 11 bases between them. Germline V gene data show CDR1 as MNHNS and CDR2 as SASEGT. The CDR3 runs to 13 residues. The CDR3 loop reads CASRRGVDTEAFF. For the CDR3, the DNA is TGTGCCAGCAGACGGGGGGTGGACACTGAAGCTTTCTTT.

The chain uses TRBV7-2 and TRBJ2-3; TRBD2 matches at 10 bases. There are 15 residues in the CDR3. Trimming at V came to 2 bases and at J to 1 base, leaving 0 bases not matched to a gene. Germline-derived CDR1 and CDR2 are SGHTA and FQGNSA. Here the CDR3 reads CASSLTSGGTDTQYF. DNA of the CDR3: TGTGCCAGCAGCTTAACTAGCGGGGGCACAGATACGCAGTATTTT.

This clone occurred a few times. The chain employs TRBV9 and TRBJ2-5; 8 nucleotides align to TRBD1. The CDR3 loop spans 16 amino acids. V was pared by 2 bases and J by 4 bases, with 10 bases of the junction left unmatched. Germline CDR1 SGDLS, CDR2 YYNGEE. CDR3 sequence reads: CASSVHGKGTGETQYF. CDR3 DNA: TGTGCCAGCAGCGTTCATGGGAAGGGGACAGGAGAGACCCAGTACTTC.

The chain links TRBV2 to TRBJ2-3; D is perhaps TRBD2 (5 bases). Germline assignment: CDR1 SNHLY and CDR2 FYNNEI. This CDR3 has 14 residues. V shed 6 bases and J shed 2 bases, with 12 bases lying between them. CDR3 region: CASRSDYSTDTQYF. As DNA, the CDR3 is TGTGCCAGCAGAAGTGACTATTCCACAGATACGCAGTATTTT.

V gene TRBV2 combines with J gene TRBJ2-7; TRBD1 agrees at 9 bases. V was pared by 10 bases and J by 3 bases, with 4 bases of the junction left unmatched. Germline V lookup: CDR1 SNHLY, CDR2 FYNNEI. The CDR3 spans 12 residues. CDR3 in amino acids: CATGTGFYEQYF. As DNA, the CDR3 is TGTGCCACCGGGACAGGGTTCTACGAGCAGTACTTC.

The CDR3 spells CASSLGGTGSSEQYF. DNA of the CDR3: TGTGCCAGCAGCTTAGGTGGGACAGGGTCGTCCGAGCAGTACTTC. The chain couples TRBV7-2 to TRBJ2-7; 9 bases align to TRBD1. After removal of 1 base from V and 6 bases from J, the junction contained 7 bases not matched to a gene. This CDR3 region has 15 residues. Germline assignment: CDR1 SGHTA and CDR2 FQGNSA. The full variable domain, in which reference TRBV7-2 and TRBJ2-7 provide the parts outside the CDR3, is GAGVSQSPSNKVTEKGKDVELRCDPISGHTALYWYRQSLGQGLEFLIYFQGNSAPDKSGLPSDRFSAERTGGSVSTLTIQRTQQEDSAVYLCASSLGGTGSSEQYFGPGTRLTVT.

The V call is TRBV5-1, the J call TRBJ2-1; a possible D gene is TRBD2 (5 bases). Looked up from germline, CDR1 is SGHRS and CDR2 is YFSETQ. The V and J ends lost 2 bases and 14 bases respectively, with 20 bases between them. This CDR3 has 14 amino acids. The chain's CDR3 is CASSFGGVLSREFF. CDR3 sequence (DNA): TGCGCCAGCAGCTTTGGAGGCGTCCTAAGCCGGGAGTTCTTC.

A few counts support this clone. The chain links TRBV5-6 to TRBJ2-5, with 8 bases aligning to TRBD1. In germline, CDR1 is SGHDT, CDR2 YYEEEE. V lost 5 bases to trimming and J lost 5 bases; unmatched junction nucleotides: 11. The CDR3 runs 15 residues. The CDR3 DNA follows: TGTGCCAGCAGGCGCCCCCAGGGGGCCGGGGAGACCCAGTACTTC. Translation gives CASRRPQGAGETQYF.

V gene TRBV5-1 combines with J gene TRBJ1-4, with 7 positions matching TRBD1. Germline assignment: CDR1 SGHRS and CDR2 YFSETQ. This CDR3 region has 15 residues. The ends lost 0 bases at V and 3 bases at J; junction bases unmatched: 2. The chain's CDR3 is CASSLEDRANEKLFF. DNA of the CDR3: TGCGCCAGCAGCTTGGAAGACAGGGCTAATGAAAAACTGTTTTTT. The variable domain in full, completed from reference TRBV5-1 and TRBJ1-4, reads KAGVTQTPRYLIKTRGQQVTLSCSPISGHRSVSWYQQTPGQGLQFLFEYFSETQRNKGNFPGRFSGRQFSNSRSEMNVSTLELGDSALYLCASSLEDRANEKLFFGSGTQLSVL.

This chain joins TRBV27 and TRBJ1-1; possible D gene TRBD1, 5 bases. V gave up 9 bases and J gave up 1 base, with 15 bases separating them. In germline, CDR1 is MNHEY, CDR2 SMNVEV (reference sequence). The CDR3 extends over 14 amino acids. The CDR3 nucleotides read TGTGCCAGTCACCCAGGACATCGGAACACTGAAGCTTTCTTT. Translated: CASHPGHRNTEAFF.

DNA of the CDR3: TGTGCCAGCCTCTATATTATTGGTGGCTACACCTTC. As protein: CASLYIIGGYTF. The rearrangement joins TRBV7-2 to TRBJ1-2; D unclear. V lost 8 bases to trimming and J lost 7 bases, with 14 bases between them. Germline-derived CDR1 and CDR2 are SGHTA and FQGNSA. The CDR3 totals 12 residues. Looking up the rest from reference TRBV7-2 and TRBJ1-2 gives the full variable domain: GAGVSQSPSNKVTEKGKDVELRCDPISGHTALYWYRQSLGQGLEFLIYFQGNSAPDKSGLPSDRFSAERTGGSVSTLTIQRTQQEDSAVYLCASLYIIGGYTFGSGTRLTVV.

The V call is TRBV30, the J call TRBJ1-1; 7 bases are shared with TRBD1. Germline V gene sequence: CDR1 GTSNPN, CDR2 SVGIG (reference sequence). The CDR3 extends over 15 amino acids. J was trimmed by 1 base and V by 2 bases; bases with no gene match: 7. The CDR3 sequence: CAWSSPRTGNTEAFF. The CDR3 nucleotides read TGTGCCTGGAGTTCACCCCGGACAGGGAACACTGAAGCTTTCTTT.